Below, 19 T cell receptor beta chains from the same sample are listed, as sequenced in a study of molecular identifiers for immune sequencing clone quantification. TCRdb used MiXCR to reprocess the PCR reads, holding one entry per CDR3 protein. Among about 640,000 distinct CDR3 sequences listed, around 20% were seen once. The sample taken for sequencing was naive CD8+ T cells from blood, with Jurkat cell RNA spiked in. Noted subset: FACS-sorted CD8+CD4-CCR7+CD45RA+ naive T cells. These receptors came from a human donor in good health. Some libraries in this study had Jurkat cell RNA spiked in.

This clonotype occurred many times. This chain joins TRBV5-1 and TRBJ1-2; D remains ambiguous. V was shortened by 1 base and J by 2 bases, with 3 bases between the two germline ends. Per germline, CDR1 SGHRS and CDR2 YFSETQ. This CDR3 comprises 12 residues. The CDR3 sequence: CASSLQNYGYTF. The CDR3 coding sequence is TGCGCCAGCAGCTTGCAAAACTATGGCTACACCTTC.

On this clonotype itself: Relative to the germline gene, one junction end is altered; a read error may explain this. This chain joins TRBV27 and TRBJ2-4; 15 nucleotides align to TRBD2. Germline V gene data show CDR1 as MNHEY and CDR2 as SMNVEV (reference sequence). The CDR3 consists of 18 residues. The CDR3 protein is CASSFGLAGGDTKNIQCF. CDR3 DNA: TGTGCCAGCAGTTTCGGACTAGCGGGAGGGGATACCAAAAACATTCAGTGCTTC.

The chain couples TRBV19 to TRBJ2-3, with D possibly matching TRBD2 (5 bases). From germline, CDR1 is LNHDA and CDR2 SQIVND (reference sequence). V lost 5 bases, J lost 11 bases, and 11 bases lay in between. The CDR3 contains 11 residues. The CDR3 region has the DNA TGTGCCAGTAGTGTCAGACGGGAGCAGTATTTT. Translation: CASSVRREQYF.

This clonotype appeared a few times. V usage is TRBV27 and J usage is TRBJ1-1; TRBD1 is a possible D gene (5 bases). V lost 2 bases and J lost 6, with 13 bases in between. Germline values: CDR1 MNHEY, CDR2 SMNVEV (reference sequence). CDR3 length: 14 amino acids. The CDR3 DNA sequence: TGTGCCAGCAGTTTACTAGGGGCTGGCGCTGAAGCTTTCTTT. Translated, it gives CASSLLGAGAEAFF.

This chain joins TRBV6-2 or TRBV6-3 and TRBJ2-1; 11 nucleotides agree with TRBD2. The junction had 8 bases not matched to a gene; V was cut back by 2 bases and J by 5 bases. CDR1 and CDR2 (germline): MNHEY, SVGEGT. This CDR3 spans 17 amino acids. The CDR3 here is CASSYPWGTSGDNEQFF. The CDR3 DNA sequence: TGTGCCAGCAGTTACCCATGGGGGACTAGCGGCGACAATGAGCAGTTCTTC.

This clonotype was recorded at least ten times. The chain uses TRBV4-3 and TRBJ2-7; the D gene could be TRBD1 or TRBD2 (5 bases each). The V gene lost 1 base and the J gene lost 7 bases, with 11 bases spanning the gap. The germline CDR1 and CDR2 sequences are LGHNA and YSLEER. The CDR3 length is 13 residues. The chain's CDR3 is CASSQGGMAEQYF. The CDR3 DNA sequence: TGCGCCAGCAGCCAAGGGGGGATGGCAGAGCAGTACTTC.

This clonotype was recorded many times. The V and J genes are TRBV30 and TRBJ2-5; 7 nucleotides agree with TRBD2. Germline CDR1 is GTSNPN and CDR2 is SVGIG (reference sequence). Germline trimming cut 0 bases from V and 4 bases from J; bases unmatched to any gene: 2. There are 13 residues in the CDR3. CDR3 in DNA: TGTGCCTGGAGTGTACTAGCGCCAGAGACCCAGTACTTC. This sequence encodes CAWSVLAPETQYF.

In nucleotides, the CDR3 is TGCGCCAGCAGCCAAGACTTTATAGGGGATAGGGCTTACGAGCAGTACTTC. This codes for CASSQDFIGDRAYEQYF. The V call is TRBV4-3, the J call TRBJ2-7; possible D gene TRBD1, 5 bases. Trimming shortened V by 0 bases and J by 4 bases, and 19 bases separated the two germline ends. Germline values: CDR1 LGHNA, CDR2 YSLEER. CDR3 length equals 17 residues.

V usage is TRBV19 and J usage is TRBJ2-7, with D possibly being TRBD2 (5 bases). The CDR3 has 13 residues. V was pared by 10 bases and J by 5 bases, with 18 bases between. Germline CDR1 LNHDA, CDR2 SQIVND (reference sequence). The CDR3 loop is CATLDWTGHEQYF. CDR3 nucleotides: TGTGCCACCCTAGACTGGACTGGCCACGAGCAGTACTTC.

CDR3 nucleotides: TGCGCCAGCAGCCAAGGGGAACCAGCGGGAGGTATAGATGAGCAGTTCTTC. Translated, it gives CASSQGEPAGGIDEQFF. The V and J genes are TRBV4-1 and TRBJ2-1, with 9 bases that match TRBD2. After removal of 1 base from V and 8 bases from J, the junction contained 12 bases not matched to a gene. Germline V CDR1 and CDR2: MGHRA, YSYEKL. The CDR3 loop spans 17 amino acids.

This clonotype has a handful of counts. One end of the junction varies from germline; a read error may be responsible. This chain links TRBV7-9 with TRBJ1-4; tentatively, D is TRBD1 (6 bases). Germline V gives CDR1 SEHNR, CDR2 FQNEAQ (reference sequence). There are 14 residues in the CDR3. As DNA, the CDR3 is TGTGTCAGCAGCTTAGAAGGGGGGGGTGAAAAACTGTTTTTT. Its translation is CVSSLEGGGEKLFF. The full variable domain, rest sourced from reference TRBV7-9 and TRBJ1-4, is DTGVSQNPRHKITKRGQNVTFRCDPISEHNRLYWYRQTLGQGPEFLTYFQNEAQLEKSRLLSDRFSAERPKGSFSTLEIQRTEQGDSAMYLCVSSLEGGGEKLFFGSGTQLSVL.

With respect to this clonotype: Since a much larger clone is just one base distant, this may be a read error. The chain has TRBV20-1 and TRBJ2-7, with a possible D match to TRBD1 (5 bases). The CDR3 runs 15 residues. CDR1 is DFQATT and CDR2 is SNEGSKA in the germline V gene (reference sequence). The CDR3 sequence: CSARTQKGAFYGQYF. DNA of the CDR3: TGCAGTGCTAGAACACAGAAAGGGGCTTTCTACGGGCAGTACTTC.

In this sample, this clonotype turned up many times. The rearrangement uses TRBV4-1 and TRBJ2-7; TRBD2 matches 11 bases. The V gene end was trimmed by 4 bases and the J gene end by 2 bases; junction bases not matched to a gene: 4. The CDR3 loop spans 15 amino acids. Germline CDR1 is MGHRA and CDR2 is YSYEKL. The CDR3 DNA is TGCGCCAGCAGCCCTACGACTAGCGGGACCTACGAGCAGTACTTC. Protein: CASSPTTSGTYEQYF.

The chain uses TRBV9 and TRBJ2-3; 10 positions match TRBD2. This CDR3 is built from 16 residues. Germline CDR1 reads SGDLS; CDR2 reads YYNGEE. Germline trimming cut 2 bases from V and 3 bases from J; bases unmatched to any gene: 6. This CDR3 reads CASSVGTSVRTDTQYF. CDR3 bases: TGTGCCAGCAGCGTGGGGACTAGCGTCAGAACAGATACGCAGTATTTT.

This clonotype was counted at least ten times. The V and J genes are TRBV20-1 and TRBJ1-5; D not certain. The V gene's germline CDR1 is DFQATT and CDR2 SNEGSKA (reference sequence). The CDR3 has 15 amino acids. V was cut by 2 bases and J by 2 bases, with 13 bases left in between. The CDR3: CSARSSFLGNQPQHF. Written as DNA, the CDR3 is TGCAGTGCTAGAAGCAGTTTCTTAGGCAATCAGCCCCAGCATTTT.

This chain links TRBV7-6 with TRBJ2-5; D might be TRBD1 (6 bases). Germline CDR1 is SGHVS and CDR2 is FNYEAQ. The CDR3 loop spans 14 amino acids. Trimming removed 4 bases from V and 5 bases from J, with 14 bases in between. CDR3 DNA sequence: TGTGCCAGCAGCTCATGGGGGCGCGGGGAGACCCAGTACTTC. It encodes CASSSWGRGETQYF.

In its sample, this clonotype was seen a few times. The chain has TRBV11-2 and TRBJ2-1; D gene ambiguous. The CDR3 length is 15 residues. The germline gives CDR1 SGHAT, CDR2 FQNNGV. Trimming shortened V by 1 base and J by 8 bases, and 15 bases separated the two germline ends. Written as DNA, the CDR3 is TGTGCCAGCAGCTTAGGGGCAGCAATAGTGGATGAGCAGTTCTTC. Encoded protein: CASSLGAAIVDEQFF.

This clonotype occurred many times. CDR3 amino acids: CASSLGSSGGELFF. CDR3 DNA: TGTGCCAGCAGCTTGGGCAGTTCCGGCGGGGAGCTGTTTTTT. V and J are TRBV7-9 and TRBJ2-2; no reliable D call. Per germline, CDR1 SEHNR and CDR2 FQNEAQ (reference sequence). The CDR3 runs to 14 residues. Trimming removed 3 bases at V and 7 bases at J, with 12 bases between.

This clonotype was observed at least ten times. The chain recombines TRBV6-5 with TRBJ1-2; D is unresolved. Trimming cost V 0 bases and J 8 bases, with 10 bases left between them. The CDR3 totals 13 residues. Germline CDR1 MNHEY, CDR2 SVGAGI. The CDR3 region has the DNA TGTGCCAGCAGTTACTCGGTCCAGCGAGGCTACACCTTC. Its translation: CASSYSVQRGYTF.